This T cell receptor (beta chain) was observed in a study of T cells after yellow fever vaccination. Overall study context: The SMART-Seq v4 Ultra Low Input method served to prepare the low-cell-number fractions.

For this clonotype: Its antigen is unknown.

MiXCR was run by TCRdb on the 5' RACE reads, yielding one entry per CDR3 protein. The sample records approximately 180,000 distinct CDR3 sequences, about 6.2% being singletons. Looked up from germline, CDR1 is MNHNS and CDR2 is SASEGT. This CDR3 is 14 amino acids long. Trimming stripped 8 bases from V and 6 bases from J, with 18 bases between. General observations from the study: Contaminants from the bulk population, in the form of abundant clonotypes, could be found in FACS-sorted repertoires.

This specimen consisted of CD4+ T cells sorted from PBMCs, obtained on the day of the first yellow fever vaccination. This chain joins TRBV6-1 and TRBJ2-3; D may be TRBD2 (5 bases). The sequence was obtained from a man between 18 and 35 years old who received the YFV17D yellow fever vaccine. The CDR3 spells CASSPPGNLDTQYF. The DNA for the CDR3 is TGTGCCAGCTCTCCACCCGGGAATTTGGATACGCAGTATTTT.